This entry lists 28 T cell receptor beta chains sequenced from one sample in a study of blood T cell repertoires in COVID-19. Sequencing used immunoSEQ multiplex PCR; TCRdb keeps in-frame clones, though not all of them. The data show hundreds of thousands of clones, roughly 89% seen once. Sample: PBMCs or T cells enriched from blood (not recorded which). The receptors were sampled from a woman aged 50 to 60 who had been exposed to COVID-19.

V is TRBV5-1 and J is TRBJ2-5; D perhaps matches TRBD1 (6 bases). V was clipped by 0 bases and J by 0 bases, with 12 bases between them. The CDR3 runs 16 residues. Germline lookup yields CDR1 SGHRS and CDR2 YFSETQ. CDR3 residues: CASSLVKGVNQETQYF. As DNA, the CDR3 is TGCGCCAGCAGCTTGGTAAAGGGGGTAAACCAAGAGACCCAGTACTTC.

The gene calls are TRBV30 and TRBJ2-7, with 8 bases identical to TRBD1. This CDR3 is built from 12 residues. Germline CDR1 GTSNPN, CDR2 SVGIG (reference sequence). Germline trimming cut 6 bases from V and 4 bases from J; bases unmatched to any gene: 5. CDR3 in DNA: TGTGCCTGCACAGGGGGAGCGTACGAGCAGTACTTC. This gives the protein CACTGGAYEQYF. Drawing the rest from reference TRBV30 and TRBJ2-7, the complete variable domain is SQTIHQWPATLVQPVGSPLSLECTVEGTSNPNLYWYRQAAGRGLQLLFYSVGIGQISSEVPQNLSASRPQDRQFILSSKKLLLSDSGFYLCACTGGAYEQYFGPGTRLTVT.

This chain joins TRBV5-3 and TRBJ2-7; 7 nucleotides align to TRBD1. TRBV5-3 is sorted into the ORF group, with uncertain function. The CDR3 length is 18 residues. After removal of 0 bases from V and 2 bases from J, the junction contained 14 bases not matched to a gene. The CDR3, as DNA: TGTGCCAGAAGCTTGGAAGTGACAGGGTTTTTGTTCCCCTACGAGCAGTACTTC. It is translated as CARSLEVTGFLFPYEQYF.

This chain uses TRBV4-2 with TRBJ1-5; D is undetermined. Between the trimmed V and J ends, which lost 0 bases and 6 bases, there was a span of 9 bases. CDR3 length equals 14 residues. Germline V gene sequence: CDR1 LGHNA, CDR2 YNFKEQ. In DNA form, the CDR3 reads TGTGCCAGCAGCCAAGAAGGAGGGTCTCAGCCCCAGCATTTT. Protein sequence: CASSQEGGSQPQHF.

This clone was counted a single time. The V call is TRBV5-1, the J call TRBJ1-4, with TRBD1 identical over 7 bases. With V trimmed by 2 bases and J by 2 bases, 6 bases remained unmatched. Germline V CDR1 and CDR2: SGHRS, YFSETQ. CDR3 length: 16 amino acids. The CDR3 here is CASSFEGALTNEKLFF. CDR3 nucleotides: TGCGCCAGCAGCTTTGAGGGGGCGCTTACTAATGAAAAACTGTTTTTT.

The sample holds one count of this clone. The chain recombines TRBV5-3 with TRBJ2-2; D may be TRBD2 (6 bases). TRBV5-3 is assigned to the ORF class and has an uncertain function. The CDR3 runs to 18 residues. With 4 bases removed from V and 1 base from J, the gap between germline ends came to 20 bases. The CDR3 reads CARSITGAGGKNTGELFF. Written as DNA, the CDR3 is TGTGCCAGAAGCATTACGGGCGCGGGCGGGAAGAACACCGGGGAGCTGTTTTTT.

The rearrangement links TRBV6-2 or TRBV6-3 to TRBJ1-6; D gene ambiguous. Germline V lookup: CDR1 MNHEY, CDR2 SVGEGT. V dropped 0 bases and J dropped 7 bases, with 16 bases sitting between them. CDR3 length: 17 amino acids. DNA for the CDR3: TGTGCCAGCAGTTACTCAGGAGGGCCGGGCCCCAATTCACCCCTCCACTTT. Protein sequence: CASSYSGGPGPNSPLHF.

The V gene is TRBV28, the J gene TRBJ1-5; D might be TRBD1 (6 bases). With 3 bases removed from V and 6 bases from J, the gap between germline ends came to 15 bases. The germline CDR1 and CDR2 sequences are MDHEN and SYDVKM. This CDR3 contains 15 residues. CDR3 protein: CASSFSGTLSQPQHF. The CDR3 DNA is TGTGCCAGCAGTTTTTCCGGGACACTCAGTCAGCCCCAGCATTTT. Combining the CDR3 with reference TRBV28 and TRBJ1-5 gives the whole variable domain DVKVTQSSRYLVKRTGEKVFLECVQDMDHENMFWYRQDPGLGLRLIYFSYDVKMKEKGDIPEGYSVSREKKERFSLILESASTNQTSMYLCASSFSGTLSQPQHFGDGTRLSIL.

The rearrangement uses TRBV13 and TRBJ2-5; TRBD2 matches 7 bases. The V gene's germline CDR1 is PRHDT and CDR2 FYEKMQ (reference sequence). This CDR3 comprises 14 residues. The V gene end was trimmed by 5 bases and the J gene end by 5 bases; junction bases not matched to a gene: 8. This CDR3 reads CASSPAEGGETQYF. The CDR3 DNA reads TGTGCCAGCAGCCCAGCGGAGGGAGGGGAGACCCAGTACTTC.

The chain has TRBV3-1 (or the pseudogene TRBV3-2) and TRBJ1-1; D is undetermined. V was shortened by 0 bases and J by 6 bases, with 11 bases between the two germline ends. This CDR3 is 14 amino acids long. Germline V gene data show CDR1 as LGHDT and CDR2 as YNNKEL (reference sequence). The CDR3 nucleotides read TGTGCCAGCAGCCAAGAACCGGGGTCCGCTGAAGCTTTCTTT. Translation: CASSQEPGSAEAFF.

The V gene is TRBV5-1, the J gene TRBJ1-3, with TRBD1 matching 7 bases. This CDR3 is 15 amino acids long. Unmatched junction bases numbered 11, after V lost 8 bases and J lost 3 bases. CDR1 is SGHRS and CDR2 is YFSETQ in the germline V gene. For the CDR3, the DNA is TGCGCCAGTGCGGCCGGGACAGACATTGGAAACACCATATATTTT. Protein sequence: CASAAGTDIGNTIYF.

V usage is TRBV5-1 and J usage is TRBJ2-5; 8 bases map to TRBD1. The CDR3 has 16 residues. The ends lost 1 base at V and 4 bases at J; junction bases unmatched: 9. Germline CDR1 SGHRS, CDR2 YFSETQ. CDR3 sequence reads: CASSLSSQGARETQYF. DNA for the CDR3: TGCGCCAGCAGCTTGTCCTCGCAGGGGGCGAGAGAGACCCAGTACTTC.

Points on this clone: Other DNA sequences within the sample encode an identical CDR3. This CDR3 reads CASRTGQGIYQPQHF. DNA of the CDR3: TGTGCCAGCAGGACGGGACAGGGAATCTATCAGCCCCAGCATTTT. The rearrangement uses TRBV28 and TRBJ1-5; 9 bases are a match to TRBD1. The CDR3 covers 15 residues. Trimming took 6 bases from V and 5 from J; bases not matched to a gene: 8. CDR1 MDHEN and CDR2 SYDVKM come from the germline V gene.

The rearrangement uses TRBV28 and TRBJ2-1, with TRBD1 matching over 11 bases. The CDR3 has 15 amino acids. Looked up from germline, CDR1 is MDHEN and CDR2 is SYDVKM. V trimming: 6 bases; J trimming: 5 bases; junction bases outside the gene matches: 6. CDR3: CASRPRDRGNNEQFF. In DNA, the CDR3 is TGTGCCAGCAGGCCCCGGGACAGGGGGAACAATGAGCAGTTCTTC. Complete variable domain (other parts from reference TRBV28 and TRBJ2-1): DVKVTQSSRYLVKRTGEKVFLECVQDMDHENMFWYRQDPGLGLRLIYFSYDVKMKEKGDIPEGYSVSREKKERFSLILESASTNQTSMYLCASRPRDRGNNEQFFGPGTRLTVL.

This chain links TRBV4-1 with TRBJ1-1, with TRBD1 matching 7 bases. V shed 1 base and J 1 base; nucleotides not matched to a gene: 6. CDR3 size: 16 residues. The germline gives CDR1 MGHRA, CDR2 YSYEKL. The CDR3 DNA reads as TGCGCCAGCAGCCAAGGAAGGGGGCAAAGGAACACTGAAGCTTTCTTT. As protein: CASSQGRGQRNTEAFF.

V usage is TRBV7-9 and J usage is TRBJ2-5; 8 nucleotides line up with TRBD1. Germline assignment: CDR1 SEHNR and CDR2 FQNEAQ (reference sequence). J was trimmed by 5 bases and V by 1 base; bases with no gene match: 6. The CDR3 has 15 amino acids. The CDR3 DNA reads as TGTGCCAGCAGCTTAGACAGGGGGGATGTCGAGACCCAGTACTTC. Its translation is CASSLDRGDVETQYF.

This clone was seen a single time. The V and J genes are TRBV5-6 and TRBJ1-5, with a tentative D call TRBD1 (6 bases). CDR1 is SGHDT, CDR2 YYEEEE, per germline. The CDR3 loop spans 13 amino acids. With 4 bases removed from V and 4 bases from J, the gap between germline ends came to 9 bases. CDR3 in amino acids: CASSDRTNQPQHF. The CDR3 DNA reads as TGTGCCAGCAGCGACAGGACTAATCAGCCCCAGCATTTT. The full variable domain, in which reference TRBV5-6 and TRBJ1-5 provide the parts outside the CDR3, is DAGVTQSPTHLIKTRGQQVTLRCSPKSGHDTVSWYQQALGQGPQFIFQYYEEEERQRGNFPDRFSGHQFPNYSSELNVNALLLGDSALYLCASSDRTNQPQHFGDGTRLSIL.

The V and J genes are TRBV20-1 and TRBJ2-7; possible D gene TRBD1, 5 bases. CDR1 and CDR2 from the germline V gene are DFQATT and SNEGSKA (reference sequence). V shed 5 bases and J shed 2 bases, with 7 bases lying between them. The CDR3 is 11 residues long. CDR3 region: CSAGAAYEQYF. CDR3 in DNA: TGCAGTGCTGGGGCGGCCTACGAGCAGTACTTC.

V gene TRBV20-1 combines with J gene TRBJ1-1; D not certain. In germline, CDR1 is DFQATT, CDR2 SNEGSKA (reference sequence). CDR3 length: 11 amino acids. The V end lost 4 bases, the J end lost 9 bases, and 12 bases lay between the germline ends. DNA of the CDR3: TGCAGTGCTAATGAAGGCAGGCAAGCTTTCTTT. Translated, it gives CSANEGRQAFF.

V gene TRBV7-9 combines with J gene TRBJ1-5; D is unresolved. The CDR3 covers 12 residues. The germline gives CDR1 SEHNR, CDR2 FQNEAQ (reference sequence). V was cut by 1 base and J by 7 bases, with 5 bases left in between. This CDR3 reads CASSLDQQPQHF. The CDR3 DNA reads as TGTGCCAGCAGCTTAGATCAACAGCCCCAGCATTTT.

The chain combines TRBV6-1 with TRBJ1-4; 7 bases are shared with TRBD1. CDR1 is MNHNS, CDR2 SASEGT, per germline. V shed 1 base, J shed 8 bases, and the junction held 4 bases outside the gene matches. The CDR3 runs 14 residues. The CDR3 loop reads CASSEGTGVEKLFF. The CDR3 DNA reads TGTGCCAGCAGTGAAGGGACAGGCGTCGAAAAACTGTTTTTT.

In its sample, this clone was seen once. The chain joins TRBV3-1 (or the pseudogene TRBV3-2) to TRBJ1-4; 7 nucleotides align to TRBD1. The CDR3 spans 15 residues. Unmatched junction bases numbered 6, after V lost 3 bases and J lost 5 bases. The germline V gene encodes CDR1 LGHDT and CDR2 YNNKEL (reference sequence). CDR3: CASSQTGSANEKLFF. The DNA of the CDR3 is TGTGCCAGCAGCCAGACAGGGTCCGCCAATGAAAAACTGTTTTTT.

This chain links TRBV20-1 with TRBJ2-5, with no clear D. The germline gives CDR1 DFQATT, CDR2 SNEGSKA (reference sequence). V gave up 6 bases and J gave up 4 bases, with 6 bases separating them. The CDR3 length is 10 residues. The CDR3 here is CSAELETQYF. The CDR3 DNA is TGCAGTGCGGAGCTAGAGACCCAGTACTTC.

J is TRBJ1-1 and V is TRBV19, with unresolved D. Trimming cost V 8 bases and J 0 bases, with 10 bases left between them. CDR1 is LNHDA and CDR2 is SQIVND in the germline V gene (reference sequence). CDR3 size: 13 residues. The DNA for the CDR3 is TGTGCCAGTTCACAAATGATGAACACTGAAGCTTTCTTT. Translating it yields CASSQMMNTEAFF.

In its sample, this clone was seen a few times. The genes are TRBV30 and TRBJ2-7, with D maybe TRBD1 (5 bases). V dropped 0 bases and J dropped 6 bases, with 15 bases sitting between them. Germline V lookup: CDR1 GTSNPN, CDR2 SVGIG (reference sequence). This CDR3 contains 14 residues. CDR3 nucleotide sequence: TGTGCCTGGAGTGTACCCAGGTCTAGGGGCGAGCAGTACTTC. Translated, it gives CAWSVPRSRGEQYF.

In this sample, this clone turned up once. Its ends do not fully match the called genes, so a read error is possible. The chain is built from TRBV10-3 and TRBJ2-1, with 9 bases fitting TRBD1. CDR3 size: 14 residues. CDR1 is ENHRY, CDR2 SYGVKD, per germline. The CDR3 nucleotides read TGTGCCGCCCACCGGGACAGGGAAAACAATGTGCAGTTCTTC. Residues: CAAHRDRENNVQFF.

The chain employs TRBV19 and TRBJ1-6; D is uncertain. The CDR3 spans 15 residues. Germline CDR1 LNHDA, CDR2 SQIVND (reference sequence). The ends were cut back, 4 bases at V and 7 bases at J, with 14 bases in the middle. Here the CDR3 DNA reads TGTGCCAGTAGTAGGGCAACTCGGGGAAATTCACCCCTCCACTTT. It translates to CASSRATRGNSPLHF.

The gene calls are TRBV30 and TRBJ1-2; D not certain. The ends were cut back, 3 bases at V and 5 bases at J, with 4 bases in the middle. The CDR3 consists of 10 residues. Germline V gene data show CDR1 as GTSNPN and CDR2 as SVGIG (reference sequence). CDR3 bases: TGTGCCTGGAGGTCTTATGGCTACACCTTC. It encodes CAWRSYGYTF. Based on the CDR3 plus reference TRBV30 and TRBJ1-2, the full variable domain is SQTIHQWPATLVQPVGSPLSLECTVEGTSNPNLYWYRQAAGRGLQLLFYSVGIGQISSEVPQNLSASRPQDRQFILSSKKLLLSDSGFYLCAWRSYGYTFGSGTRLTVV.